This is a list of T cell receptor beta chains from one sample in a study of regulatory and conventional T cells in RAG deficiency. Clones were sequenced by immunoSEQ multiplex PCR, and TCRdb holds only the in-frame ones, with some missing. The repertoire includes more than 40,000 clones, 75% to 90% of them detected once, and about 0.53% sits in the top ten. These same records also appear under a second study, on regulatory T cells.

The sample consisted of CD4+ effector T cells sorted from blood. The receptor source for this set is a human donor in good health. CDR3s leave out the opening cysteine and the closing phenylalanine or tryptophan.

TRBJ1-3 TRBV6-5 ASSQGPGNTIY
TRBJ1-5 TRBV27 ASSPKQGVSNQPQH
TRBJ2-1 TRBV28 ASSTGLDEQF
TRBJ1-1 TRBV19 ASSIRTGVNTEAF
TRBJ2-5 TRBV14 ASSKNLGLETQY
TRBJ1-3 TRBV6-5 ASGTGTPGNTIY
TRBJ2-1 TRBV4-1 ASSQDRTGNEQF
TRBJ2-5 TRBV27 ASSLSVLAGAQETQY
TRBJ2-7 TRBV12-5 ASGYHRDSSDEQY
TRBJ2-4 TRBV30 AWSVEGFIQY
TRBJ2-3 TRBV7-9 ASSPRLAATDTQY
TRBJ2-7 TRBV7-3 ASSPGAGSSYEQY
TRBJ2-3 TRBV7-2 ASSQQGTRTDTQY
TRBJ2-3 TRBV9 ASSTRGSGTDTQY
TRBJ2-2 TRBV29-1 SVGGVSGNTGELF
TRBJ2-1 TRBV7-9 ASSLGAGVYNEQF
TRBJ1-4 TRBV6-1 ASSPQSEKLF
TRBJ2-1 TRBV11-3 ASSIRGTSGGGASYNEQF
TRBJ1-4 TRBV7-6 ASSLGQGTVNEKLF
TRBJ1-1 TRBV6-5 ASSLPGALNTEAF
TRBJ1-1 TRBV15 ATSRDMGRHF
TRBJ1-1 TRBV6-5 ASSYGQGVNTEAF
TRBJ2-2 TRBV10-3 AISENTGELF
TRBJ2-4 TRBV14 ATRRSGSGNIQY
TRBJ2-1 TRBV27 ASSLSGTANNEQF
TRBJ1-1 TRBV7-9 ASSLADRGSIRDTEAF
TRBJ2-3 TRBV5-8 ASSYYGLAGGSGTQY
TRBJ2-7 TRBV6-5 AAARGDRGYEQY
TRBJ1-1 TRBV5-5 ASSLGQGKLNTEAF
TRBJ2-1 TRBV11-3 ASSLPSVSEQF
TRBJ2-7 TRBV6-5 ASSYGQGLEQY
TRBJ2-3 TRBV2 ARRITDTQY
TRBJ1-1 TRBV18 ASSPSAPGANTEAF
TRBJ1-1 TRBV29-1 SVEDWGDRGYTEAF
TRBJ1-3 TRBV7-8 ASSLGRQGPNTIY
TRBJ1-1 TRBV6-1 ASRQPRGLAEAF
TRBJ1-2 TRBV4-1 ASSQGLRGNGYDGYT
TRBJ1-6 TRBV11-2 ASSGWMLPYNSPLH
TRBJ1-1 TRBV10-2 ASSSSPGRVEAF
TRBJ1-6 TRBV19 ASSPGQGYSPLH
TRBJ2-7 TRBV6-5 ASSDISYEQY
TRBJ1-2 TRBV2 ASTHPAESYGYT
TRBJ1-4 TRBV19 ASTPGATNEKLF